Below are 21 T cell receptor beta chains sequenced from a single sample in a study of blood T cell repertoires in COVID-19. Data came from immunoSEQ multiplex PCR; TCRdb stores just in-frame clones and leaves some out. Among some 220,000 clones, about nine tenths were seen once, and the ten largest hold over 3%. Sequenced material: PBMCs or T cells enriched from blood (not recorded which). These receptors all stem from a woman between 45 and 65 years old in a cohort exposed to, infected with or recovered from COVID-19 (not recorded which).

This chain joins TRBV7-9 and TRBJ1-4; D perhaps matches TRBD1 (6 bases). The CDR3 sequence is 15 residues long. The V and J ends lost 0 bases and 8 bases respectively, with 13 bases between them. Germline CDR1 is SEHNR and CDR2 is FQNEAQ (reference sequence). The CDR3 sequence: CASSLAGRDTEKLFF. DNA of the CDR3: TGTGCCAGCAGCTTAGCTGGTCGGGACACAGAAAAACTGTTTTTT.

V is TRBV5-8 and J is TRBJ2-7; perhaps TRBD1 as D (6 bases). Trimming removed 5 bases from V and 3 bases from J, with 9 bases in between. CDR1 is SGHTS, CDR2 YDEGEE, per germline. This CDR3 has 12 residues. This chain's CDR3 is CASSSQGYEQYF. CDR3 sequence (DNA): TGTGCCAGCAGTTCACAGGGCTACGAGCAGTACTTC.

This clone was observed a handful of times. The rearrangement links TRBV4-1 to TRBJ2-2; D uncertain. CDR3 length equals 14 residues. Germline CDR1 MGHRA, CDR2 YSYEKL. Trimming took 0 bases from V and 6 from J, leaving 8 bases between them. Here the CDR3 reads CASSQDVVPGELFF. The CDR3 DNA reads as TGCGCCAGCAGCCAAGACGTCGTCCCCGGGGAGCTGTTTTTT.

J is TRBJ2-2 and V is TRBV7-7, with 8 bases aligning to TRBD1. The CDR3 is 20 residues long. The V gene's germline CDR1 is SSHAT and CDR2 FNYEAQ (reference sequence). DNA of the CDR3: TGTGCTAGGGGGACGGCAGGGGGCCAAGACCCACCCTCGAACACCGGGGAGCTGTTTTTT. Translating gives CARGTAGGQDPPSNTGELFF.

The rearrangement uses TRBV19 and TRBJ1-1; D ambiguous. Looked up from germline, CDR1 is LNHDA and CDR2 is SQIVND (reference sequence). Trimming shortened V by 8 bases and J by 4 bases, and 17 bases separated the two germline ends. The CDR3 has 14 residues. DNA for the CDR3: TGTGCCAGTTCACCCGGAGCCCTGGGCACTGAAGCTTTCTTT. It translates to CASSPGALGTEAFF.

The chain carries TRBV11-2 and TRBJ1-2, with TRBD1 matching over 9 bases. Germline CDR1 reads SGHAT; CDR2 reads FQNNGV. Unmatched junction bases numbered 11, after V lost 5 bases and J lost 7 bases. The CDR3 is made up of 15 amino acids. CDR3 protein: CASSPSGQGISGYTF. As DNA, the CDR3 is TGTGCCAGCAGCCCCTCGGGACAGGGTATCTCTGGCTACACCTTC.

The count of this clone is one. This chain joins TRBV11-2 and TRBJ1-2; TRBD1 agrees at 9 bases. The CDR3 contains 14 residues. Germline V gene lookup returns CDR1 SGHAT and CDR2 FQNNGV. Germline trimming cut 5 bases from V and 5 bases from J; bases unmatched to any gene: 6. The CDR3 protein is CASSQTGGVYGYTF. CDR3 coding DNA: TGTGCCAGCAGCCAAACAGGGGGCGTGTATGGCTACACCTTC.

This chain links TRBV3-1 (or the pseudogene TRBV3-2) with TRBJ2-5, with D maybe TRBD2 (6 bases). This CDR3 has 15 amino acids. The germline V gene has CDR1 LGHDT and CDR2 YNNKEL (reference sequence). The V and J ends lost 0 bases and 7 bases respectively, with 15 bases between them. The CDR3 here is CASSQEPGLGRTQYF. The CDR3 bases are TGTGCCAGCAGCCAAGAACCGGGACTGGGGAGGACCCAGTACTTC.

J is TRBJ1-5 and V is TRBV4-1, with D hard to call. The CDR3 has 15 amino acids. V was trimmed by 4 bases and J by 0 bases, leaving 10 bases between them. Germline CDR1 is MGHRA and CDR2 is YSYEKL. This chain's CDR3 is CASSPFRDSNQPQHF. The CDR3 coding sequence is TGCGCCAGCAGCCCCTTCCGGGATAGCAATCAGCCCCAGCATTTT.

V is TRBV5-1 and J is TRBJ1-3, with D uncertain. The CDR3 contains 14 residues. The germline V and J ends were trimmed by 1 base and 1 base, with 6 bases remaining between them. Germline CDR1 reads SGHRS; CDR2 reads YFSETQ. CDR3 coding DNA: TGCGCCAGCAGCTTGTCACTATCTGGAAACACCATATATTTT. Its translation: CASSLSLSGNTIYF.

This clone occurred once. This rearrangement joins TRBV6-5 to TRBJ2-1, with 12 positions matching TRBD2. This CDR3 is built from 15 residues. Trimming at V came to 4 bases and at J to 4 bases, leaving 2 bases not matched to a gene. Per germline, CDR1 MNHEY and CDR2 SVGAGI. CDR3 region: CASSLGLAGYNEQFF. The CDR3 region has the DNA TGTGCCAGCAGTTTGGGACTAGCGGGTTACAATGAGCAGTTCTTC.

The chain recombines TRBV6-2 or TRBV6-3 with TRBJ2-2; possibly TRBD2 for D (5 bases). Trimming left V 5 bases short and J 1 base short, with 11 bases between. This CDR3 is 15 amino acids long. Per germline, CDR1 MNHEY and CDR2 SVGEGT. CDR3 DNA sequence: TGTGCCAGCAGTCAGGACTTGATGAACACCGGGGAGCTGTTTTTT. This codes for CASSQDLMNTGELFF.

J is TRBJ2-2 and V is TRBV10-3; D might be TRBD2 (6 bases). Germline V gene lookup returns CDR1 ENHRY and CDR2 SYGVKD. CDR3 length equals 16 residues. The germline V and J ends were trimmed by 3 bases and 4 bases, with 15 bases remaining between them. CDR3 in DNA: TGTGCCATCAGTGACCCAAGGGCGCGGGGCACCGGGGAGCTGTTTTTT. It encodes CAISDPRARGTGELFF.

This clone occurred a few times. DNA of the CDR3: TGTGCCTGGAACGCCCAGAATAACTATGGCTACACCTTC. It encodes CAWNAQNNYGYTF. The chain is built from TRBV30 and TRBJ1-2; D ambiguous. This CDR3 contains 13 residues. V dropped 4 bases and J dropped 1 base, with 10 bases sitting between them. Germline V lookup: CDR1 GTSNPN, CDR2 SVGIG (reference sequence).

The gene calls are TRBV23-1 and TRBJ2-5; D remains ambiguous. TRBV23-1 is placed among ORFs of uncertain function. The V gene lost 2 bases and the J gene lost 3 bases, with 7 bases spanning the gap. The CDR3 runs 13 residues. The chain's CDR3 is CASSQRQEETQYF. CDR3 bases: TGCGCCAGCAGTCAAAGGCAGGAAGAGACCCAGTACTTC.

This chain uses TRBV5-4 with TRBJ1-3, with unresolved D. The germline V gene encodes CDR1 SGHNT and CDR2 YYREEE (reference sequence). Trimming removed 0 bases from V and 2 bases from J, with 6 bases in between. The CDR3 loop spans 14 amino acids. In DNA form, the CDR3 reads TGTGCCAGCAGCTTGGAGAGGGCTGGAAACACCATATATTTT. This encodes CASSLERAGNTIYF.

This clone was counted a single time. The chain links TRBV28 to TRBJ2-3; unclear D gene. The CDR3 totals 14 residues. Looked up from germline, CDR1 is MDHEN and CDR2 is SYDVKM. V was trimmed by 3 bases and J by 0 bases, leaving 7 bases between them. The CDR3 spells CASSFLVSTDTQYF. In DNA, the CDR3 is TGTGCCAGCAGTTTTCTAGTTAGCACAGATACGCAGTATTTT.

The chain couples TRBV3-1 (or the pseudogene TRBV3-2) to TRBJ2-3; the match to TRBD1 covers 7 bases. J gave up 2 bases and V 6 bases, and 11 bases lay outside the gene matches. Per the germline V gene, CDR1 is LGHDT and CDR2 is YNNKEL (reference sequence). The CDR3 runs 16 residues. The chain's CDR3 is CASRLNRGEITDTQYF. Written as DNA, the CDR3 is TGTGCCAGCAGACTCAACAGGGGAGAGATCACAGATACGCAGTATTTT.

V gene TRBV27 combines with J gene TRBJ1-6; 12 bases agree with TRBD1. This CDR3 is 15 amino acids long. Germline CDR1 reads MNHEY; CDR2 reads SMNVEV (reference sequence). The ends lost 3 bases at V and 8 bases at J; junction bases unmatched: 2. CDR3 coding DNA: TGTGCCAGCAGTTTCGGGACAGGGGGCTATTCACCCCTCCACTTT. Translation gives CASSFGTGGYSPLHF.

The chain couples TRBV30 to TRBJ1-2; 7 nucleotides agree with TRBD1. The CDR3 spans 12 residues. Trimming at V came to 2 bases and at J to 7 bases, leaving 4 bases not matched to a gene. Per germline, CDR1 GTSNPN and CDR2 SVGIG (reference sequence). The CDR3 region has the DNA TGTGCCTGGAGTTATCAGGGGGTTGGCTACACCTTC. It specifies CAWSYQGVGYTF.

This clone was counted only a few times. The J gene is TRBJ2-7, the V gene TRBV11-3; D remains ambiguous. Germline CDR1 and CDR2: SGHNT and YENEEA. The ends were cut back, 0 bases at V and 10 bases at J, with 13 bases in the middle. The CDR3 totals 13 residues. The CDR3 region is CASSLDPHSDQYF. Here the CDR3 DNA reads TGTGCCAGCAGCTTAGATCCCCATTCAGATCAGTACTTC.